The entry that follows covers one T cell receptor (beta chain) sequence. Its antigen is still unknown. TCRdb analysed the reads with MiXCR anew, one entry per CDR3 protein. The sample yields about 770,000 distinct CDR3 sequences, 25% to 35% seen once. The data were taken from a study of T cell repertoires in cytomegalovirus infection. This CDR3 is 13 amino acids long. V lost 5 bases, J lost 3 bases, and 11 bases lay in between. Germline CDR1 and CDR2: MNHNS and SASEGT. Study results and caveats: Across the ex vivo response, the dominant clonotypes were HLA-C-restricted CMV-specific TCR beta clonotypes.

The specimen comprised cultured CD8+ T cells from PBMCs, sampled from culture after CMV antigen stimulation. The chain combines TRBV6-1 with TRBJ2-7; D remains unclear. The sequence was obtained from a human donor in good health (CMV status not recorded). Some clones in this sample may be carry-over from other donors' samples. CDR3 residues: CASSRSLYYEQYV. The CDR3 DNA follows: TGTGCCAGCAGTAGGTCGCTTTACTACGAGCAGTACGTC.